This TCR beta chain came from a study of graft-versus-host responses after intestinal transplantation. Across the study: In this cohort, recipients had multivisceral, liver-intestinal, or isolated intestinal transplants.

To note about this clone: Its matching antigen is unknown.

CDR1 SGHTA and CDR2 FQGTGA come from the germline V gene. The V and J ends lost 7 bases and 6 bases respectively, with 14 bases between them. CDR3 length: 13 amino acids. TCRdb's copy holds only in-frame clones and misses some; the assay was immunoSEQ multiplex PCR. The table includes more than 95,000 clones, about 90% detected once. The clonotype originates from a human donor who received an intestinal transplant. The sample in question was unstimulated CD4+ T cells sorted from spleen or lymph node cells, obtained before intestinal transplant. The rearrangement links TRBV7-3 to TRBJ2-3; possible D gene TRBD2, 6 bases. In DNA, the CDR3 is TGTGCCAGCACCCAAGGTCGGGGGGATACGCAGTATTTT. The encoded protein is CASTQGRGDTQYF.